Below, 15 T cell receptor beta chains from the same sample are listed, as sequenced in a study of beta chain features in type 1 diabetes. General observations from the study: Within each of all four CD4+ subsets, Type 1 diabetes patients had TCRB CDR3s that were moderately but significantly shorter.

Investigators reverse transcribed all isolated RNA, so they sequenced expressed TCRB transcripts. This table comes from immunoSEQ multiplex PCR, and its TCRdb copy is limited to in-frame clones, with some not included. The sample has 250,000 to 300,000 clones; around 15% are singletons. No cognate antigen is known for these TCRs. The sample taken for sequencing was naive CD4+ T cells from blood. The receptors derive from a young man with type 1 diabetes.

The V call is TRBV14, the J call TRBJ2-2; 9 bases align to TRBD1. V dropped 6 bases and J dropped 0; count of bases not matched to a gene: 2. Germline loops: CDR1 SGHDN, CDR2 FVKESK. The CDR3 runs 15 residues. CDR3 in DNA: TGTGCCAGCAGGACAGGGGGGACGAACACCGGGGAGCTGTTTTTT. This codes for CASRTGGTNTGELFF.

In its sample, this clone was seen a few times. The chain has TRBV28 and TRBJ2-1; 8 bases match TRBD2. CDR1 is MDHEN and CDR2 is SYDVKM in the germline V gene. Trimming removed 5 bases from V and 2 bases from J; junction bases left unmatched: 2. This CDR3 region has 14 residues. The CDR3 DNA reads TGTGCCAGCAGTCCGGGAGGGACCTACAATGAGCAGTTCTTC. Translation: CASSPGGTYNEQFF.

This clone was counted only a few times. This chain joins TRBV9 and TRBJ2-7, with 9 bases matching TRBD2. From germline, CDR1 is SGDLS and CDR2 YYNGEE. V shed 4 bases, J shed 7 bases, and the junction held 6 bases outside the gene matches. The CDR3 is 13 residues long. The CDR3 nucleotides read TGTGCCAGCAGCAGGGGACTAGCAGGGGAGCAGTACTTC. Translation: CASSRGLAGEQYF.

This chain joins TRBV4-2 and TRBJ2-7; 7 nucleotides align to TRBD1. Unmatched junction bases numbered 11, after V lost 5 bases and J lost 1 base. CDR3 length: 16 residues. CDR1 and CDR2 (germline): LGHNA, YNFKEQ. This CDR3 is CASSWGNRGQSYEQYF. The CDR3 bases are TGTGCCAGCAGCTGGGGCAACAGGGGTCAATCCTACGAGCAGTACTTC.

The table lists this clone with a few counts. The V gene is TRBV25-1, the J gene TRBJ1-1, with TRBD1 as a possible D gene (5 bases). With 4 bases removed from V and 4 bases from J, the gap between germline ends came to 13 bases. The CDR3 has 14 residues. Germline loops: CDR1 MGHDK, CDR2 SYGVNS. CDR3 sequence: CASSVAGQATEAFF. The CDR3 bases are TGTGCCAGCAGTGTAGCCGGACAAGCCACTGAAGCTTTCTTT.

The chain links TRBV4-2 to TRBJ2-7; unclear D gene. V was pared by 4 bases and J by 1 base, with 11 bases between. The germline V gene encodes CDR1 LGHNA and CDR2 YNFKEQ. The CDR3 totals 14 residues. CDR3 residues: CASSPYFSSYEQYF. The CDR3 DNA follows: TGTGCCAGCAGCCCTTACTTTTCTTCCTACGAGCAGTACTTC.

CDR3 coding DNA: TGTGCCAGCAGCTCCCAGGGGGCCGGCACTGAAGCTTTCTTT. It codes for CASSSQGAGTEAFF. The chain joins TRBV7-3 to TRBJ1-1; 8 nucleotides line up with TRBD1. This CDR3 spans 14 amino acids. Trimming removed 4 bases from V and 4 bases from J; junction bases left unmatched: 5. CDR1 is SGHTA and CDR2 is FQGTGA in the germline V gene.

This clone was seen more than once but under ten times. The chain couples TRBV5-4 to TRBJ2-3; D perhaps matches TRBD1 (5 bases). The germline V and J ends were trimmed by 4 bases and 1 base, with 16 bases remaining between them. The germline CDR1 and CDR2 sequences are SGHNT and YYREEE (reference sequence). The CDR3 is 16 residues long. The CDR3 loop is CASSLIWSRGTDTQYF. The CDR3 nucleotides read TGTGCCAGCAGCCTGATTTGGTCCAGGGGCACAGATACGCAGTATTTT.

CDR3 in amino acids: CASSESSRTGELFF. For the CDR3, the DNA is TGTGCCAGCAGCGAATCGAGTCGCACCGGGGAGCTGTTTTTT. The J gene is TRBJ2-2, the V gene TRBV7-2; D not resolved. The germline gives CDR1 SGHTA, CDR2 FQGNSA. Trimming stripped 5 bases from V and 4 bases from J, with 11 bases between. The CDR3 extends over 14 amino acids.

The DNA of the CDR3 is TGTGCCAGCAGTTGGGGCTACAGGGGGATCGGTGAGCAGTTCTTC. Its protein product is CASSWGYRGIGEQFF. The V call is TRBV27, the J call TRBJ2-1, with 8 bases that match TRBD1. Germline V lookup: CDR1 MNHEY, CDR2 SMNVEV (reference sequence). This CDR3 region has 15 residues. V lost 4 bases and J lost 9; bases outside the gene matches: 11.

This clone was observed a few times. The chain couples TRBV6-6 to TRBJ2-5; the D gene is possibly TRBD2 (6 bases). Trimming removed 6 bases at V and 2 bases at J, with 13 bases between. CDR1 and CDR2 from the germline V gene are MNHNY and SVGAGI (reference sequence). The CDR3 runs to 14 residues. CDR3 sequence: CASSPGGAQETQYF. CDR3 DNA sequence: TGTGCCAGCAGCCCCGGGGGAGCTCAAGAGACCCAGTACTTC.

Only a few counts were recorded for this clone. The chain has TRBV28 and TRBJ2-3; 7 bases fit TRBD1. In germline, CDR1 is MDHEN, CDR2 SYDVKM. J gave up 4 bases and V 8 bases, and 9 bases lay outside the gene matches. This CDR3 spans 14 amino acids. CDR3 in amino acids: CASGTVPMADTQYF. DNA for the CDR3: TGTGCCAGCGGGACAGTCCCTATGGCAGATACGCAGTATTTT.

This clone was observed a handful of times. The gene calls are TRBV18 and TRBJ2-3, with TRBD2 matching over 13 bases. This CDR3 contains 16 residues. Trimming removed 6 bases from V and 6 bases from J; junction bases left unmatched: 9. Germline lookup yields CDR1 KGHSH and CDR2 LQKENI. CDR3 residues: CASSQLAGGPGDTQYF. For the CDR3, the DNA is TGTGCCAGCTCGCAACTAGCGGGAGGGCCAGGGGATACGCAGTATTTT.

This clone came up a few times. This chain links TRBV9 with TRBJ2-7; a weak D match, TRBD1 (5 bases). The V and J ends lost 6 bases and 6 bases respectively, with 16 bases between them. Looked up from germline, CDR1 is SGDLS and CDR2 is YYNGEE. The CDR3 is made up of 13 amino acids. CDR3 amino acids: CASTTSGSGEQYF. Written as DNA, the CDR3 is TGTGCCAGCACTACGTCAGGGTCCGGCGAGCAGTACTTC.

The chain uses TRBV2 and TRBJ2-1, with TRBD2 matching 8 bases. Germline V gives CDR1 SNHLY, CDR2 FYNNEI. J lost 5 bases, V lost 3 bases, and 3 bases had no gene match. This CDR3 is 14 amino acids long. The CDR3 loop is CASSEELADNEQFF. The CDR3 DNA is TGTGCCAGCAGTGAGGAACTAGCGGACAATGAGCAGTTCTTC.